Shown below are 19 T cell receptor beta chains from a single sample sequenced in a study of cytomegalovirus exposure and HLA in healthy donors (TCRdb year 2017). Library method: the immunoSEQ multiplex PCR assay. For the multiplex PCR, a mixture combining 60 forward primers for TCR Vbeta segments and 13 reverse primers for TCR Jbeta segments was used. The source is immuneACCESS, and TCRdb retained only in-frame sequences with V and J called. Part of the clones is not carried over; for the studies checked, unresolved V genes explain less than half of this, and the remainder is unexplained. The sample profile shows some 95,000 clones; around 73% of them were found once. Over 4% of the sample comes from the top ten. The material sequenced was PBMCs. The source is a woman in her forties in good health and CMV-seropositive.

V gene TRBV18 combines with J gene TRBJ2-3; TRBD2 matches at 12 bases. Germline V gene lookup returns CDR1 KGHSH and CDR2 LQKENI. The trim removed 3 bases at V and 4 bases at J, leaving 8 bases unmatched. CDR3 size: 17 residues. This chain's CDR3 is CASSPSRLAGDADTQYF. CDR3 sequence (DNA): TGTGCCAGCTCACCTTCTAGACTAGCGGGAGACGCAGATACGCAGTATTTT.

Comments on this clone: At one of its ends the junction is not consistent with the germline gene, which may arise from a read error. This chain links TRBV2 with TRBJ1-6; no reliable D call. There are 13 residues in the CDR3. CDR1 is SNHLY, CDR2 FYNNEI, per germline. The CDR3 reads CASREDINSPLHF. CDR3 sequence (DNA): TGTGCCAGCAGGGAAGACATCAATTCACCCCTCCACTTT. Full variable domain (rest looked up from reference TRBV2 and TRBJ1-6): EPEVTQTPSHQVTQMGQEVILRCVPISNHLYFYWYRQILGQKVEFLVSFYNNEISEKSEIFDDQFSVERPDGSNFTLKIRSTKLEDSAMYFCASREDINSPLHFGNGTRLTVT.

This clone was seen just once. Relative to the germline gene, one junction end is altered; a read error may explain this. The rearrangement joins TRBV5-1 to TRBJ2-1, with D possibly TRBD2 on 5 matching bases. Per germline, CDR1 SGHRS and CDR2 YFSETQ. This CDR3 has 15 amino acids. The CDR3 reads CASSLELVSYNEQFF. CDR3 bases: TGCGCCAGCAGTTTGGAACTAGTCTCCTACAATGAGCAGTTCTTC. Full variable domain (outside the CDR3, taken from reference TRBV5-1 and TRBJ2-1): KAGVTQTPRYLIKTRGQQVTLSCSPISGHRSVSWYQQTPGQGLQFLFEYFSETQRNKGNFPGRFSGRQFSNSRSEMNVSTLELGDSALYLCASSLELVSYNEQFFGPGTRLTVL.

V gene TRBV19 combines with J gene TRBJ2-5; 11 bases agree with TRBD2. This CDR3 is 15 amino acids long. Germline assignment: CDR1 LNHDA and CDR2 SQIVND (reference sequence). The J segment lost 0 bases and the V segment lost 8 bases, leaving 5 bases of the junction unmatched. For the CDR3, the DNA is TGTGCCAGTGGGACTAGCGGATCGTACCAAGAGACCCAGTACTTC. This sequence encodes CASGTSGSYQETQYF. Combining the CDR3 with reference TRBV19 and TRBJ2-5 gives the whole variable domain DGGITQSPKYLFRKEGQNVTLSCEQNLNHDAMYWYRQDPGQGLRLIYYSQIVNDFQKGDIAEGYSVSREKKESFPLTVTSAQKNPTAFYLCASGTSGSYQETQYFGPGTRLLVL.

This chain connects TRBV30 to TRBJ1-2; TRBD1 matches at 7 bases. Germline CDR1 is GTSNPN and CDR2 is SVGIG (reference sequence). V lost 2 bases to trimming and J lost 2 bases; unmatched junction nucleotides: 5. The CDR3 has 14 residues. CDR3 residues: CAWSRDSSNYGYTF. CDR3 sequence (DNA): TGTGCCTGGAGTCGGGACAGCTCGAACTATGGCTACACCTTC.

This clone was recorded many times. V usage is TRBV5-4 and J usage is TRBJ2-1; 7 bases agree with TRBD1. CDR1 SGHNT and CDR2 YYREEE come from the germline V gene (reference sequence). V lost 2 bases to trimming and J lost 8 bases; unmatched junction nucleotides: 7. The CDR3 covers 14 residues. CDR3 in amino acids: CASSLNRGRDEQFF. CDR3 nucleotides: TGTGCCAGCAGCTTAAATAGGGGGCGTGATGAGCAGTTCTTC.

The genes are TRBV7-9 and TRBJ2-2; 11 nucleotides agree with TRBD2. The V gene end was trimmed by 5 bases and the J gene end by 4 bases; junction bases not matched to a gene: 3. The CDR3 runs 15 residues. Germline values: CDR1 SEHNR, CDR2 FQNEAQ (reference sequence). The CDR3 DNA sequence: TGTGCCAGCAGCAAAACTAGCGGGGGCACCGGGGAGCTGTTTTTT. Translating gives CASSKTSGGTGELFF.

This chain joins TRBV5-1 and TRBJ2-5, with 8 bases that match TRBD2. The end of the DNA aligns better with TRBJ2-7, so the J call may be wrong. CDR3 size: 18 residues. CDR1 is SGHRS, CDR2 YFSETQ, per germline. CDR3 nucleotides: TGCGCCAGCAGCTTGCAGCGGGAGCGGGTGGGAGCGACCTACGAGCAGTACTTC. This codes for CASSLQRERVGATYEQYF.

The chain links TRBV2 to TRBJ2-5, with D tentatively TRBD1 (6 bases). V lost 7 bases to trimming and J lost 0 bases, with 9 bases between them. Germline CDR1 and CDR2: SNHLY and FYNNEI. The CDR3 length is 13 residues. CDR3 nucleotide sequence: TGTGCCAGCATCAGGGACAACCAAGAGACCCAGTACTTC. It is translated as CASIRDNQETQYF.

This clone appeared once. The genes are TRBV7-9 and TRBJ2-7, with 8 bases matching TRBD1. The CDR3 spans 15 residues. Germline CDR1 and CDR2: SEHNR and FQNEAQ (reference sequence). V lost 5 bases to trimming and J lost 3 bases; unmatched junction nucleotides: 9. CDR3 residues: CASSPGTGTGYEQYF. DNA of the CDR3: TGTGCCAGCAGCCCTGGGACCGGGACAGGCTACGAGCAGTACTTC.

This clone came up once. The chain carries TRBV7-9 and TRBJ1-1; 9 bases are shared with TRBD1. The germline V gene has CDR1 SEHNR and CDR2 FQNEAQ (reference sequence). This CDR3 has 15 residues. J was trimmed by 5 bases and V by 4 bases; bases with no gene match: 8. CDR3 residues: CASSWGDRELTEAFF. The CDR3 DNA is TGTGCCAGCAGCTGGGGGGACAGGGAGTTGACTGAAGCTTTCTTT.

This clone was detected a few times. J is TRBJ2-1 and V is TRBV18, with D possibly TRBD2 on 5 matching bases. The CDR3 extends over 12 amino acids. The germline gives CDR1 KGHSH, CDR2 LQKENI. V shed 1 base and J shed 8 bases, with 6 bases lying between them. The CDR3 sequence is CASSPREHEQFF. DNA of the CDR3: TGTGCCAGCTCACCACGGGAGCATGAGCAGTTCTTC.

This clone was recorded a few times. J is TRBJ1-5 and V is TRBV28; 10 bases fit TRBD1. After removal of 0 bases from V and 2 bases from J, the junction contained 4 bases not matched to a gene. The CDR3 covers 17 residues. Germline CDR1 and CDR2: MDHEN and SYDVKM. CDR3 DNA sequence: TGTGCCAGCAGTTTATGGGGGACAGGGGAAGGCAATCAGCCCCAGCATTTT. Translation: CASSLWGTGEGNQPQHF.

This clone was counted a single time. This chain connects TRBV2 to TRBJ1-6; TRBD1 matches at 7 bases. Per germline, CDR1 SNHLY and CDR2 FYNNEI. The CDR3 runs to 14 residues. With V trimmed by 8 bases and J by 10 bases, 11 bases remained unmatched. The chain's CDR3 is CASVLRDSESPLHF. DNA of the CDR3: TGTGCCAGCGTCCTCCGGGACAGTGAATCACCCCTCCACTTT.

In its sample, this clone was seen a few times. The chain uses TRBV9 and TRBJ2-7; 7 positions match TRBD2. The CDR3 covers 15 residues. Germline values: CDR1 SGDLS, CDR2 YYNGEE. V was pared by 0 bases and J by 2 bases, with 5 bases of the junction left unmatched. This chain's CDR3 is CASSVEPSGTYEQYF. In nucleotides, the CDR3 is TGTGCCAGCAGCGTAGAGCCTAGCGGAACCTACGAGCAGTACTTC.

CDR3 in amino acids: CASSPTTAANYGYTF. The CDR3, as DNA: TGTGCCAGTAGCCCTACAACGGCGGCTAACTATGGCTACACCTTC. The chain uses TRBV19 and TRBJ1-2; D is uncertain. The V gene lost 6 bases and the J gene lost 0 bases, with 14 bases spanning the gap. This CDR3 comprises 15 residues. CDR1 LNHDA and CDR2 SQIVND come from the germline V gene (reference sequence).

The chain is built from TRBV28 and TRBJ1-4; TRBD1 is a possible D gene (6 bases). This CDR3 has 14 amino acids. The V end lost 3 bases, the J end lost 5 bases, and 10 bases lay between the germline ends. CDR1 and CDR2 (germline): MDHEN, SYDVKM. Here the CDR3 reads CASSFFDRNEKLFF. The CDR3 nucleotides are TGTGCCAGCAGTTTCTTCGACAGGAATGAAAAACTGTTTTTT. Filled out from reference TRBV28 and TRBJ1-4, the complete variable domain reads DVKVTQSSRYLVKRTGEKVFLECVQDMDHENMFWYRQDPGLGLRLIYFSYDVKMKEKGDIPEGYSVSREKKERFSLILESASTNQTSMYLCASSFFDRNEKLFFGSGTQLSVL.

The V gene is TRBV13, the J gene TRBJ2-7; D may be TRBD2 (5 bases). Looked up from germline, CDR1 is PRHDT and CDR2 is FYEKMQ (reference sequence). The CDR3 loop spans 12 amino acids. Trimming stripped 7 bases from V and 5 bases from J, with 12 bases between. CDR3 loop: CASTNGGHEQYF. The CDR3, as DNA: TGTGCCAGCACCAACGGAGGCCACGAGCAGTACTTC.

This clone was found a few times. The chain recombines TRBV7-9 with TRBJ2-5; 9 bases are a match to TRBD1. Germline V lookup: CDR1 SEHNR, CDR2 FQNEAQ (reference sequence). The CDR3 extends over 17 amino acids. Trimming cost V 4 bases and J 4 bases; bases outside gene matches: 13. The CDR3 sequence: CASSYSTGGVFPETQYF. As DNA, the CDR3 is TGTGCCAGCAGCTACTCCACAGGGGGCGTCTTTCCAGAGACCCAGTACTTC.